Presented here are 27 T cell receptor beta chains from one specimen sequenced in a study of blood T cell repertoires in COVID-19. Profiled with immunoSEQ multiplex PCR; TCRdb holds only in-frame clones, not every one. The table shows some 250,000 clones, with 80% to 85% occurring only once. Sequencing used peripheral blood. The receptors derive from a woman between 18 and 29 years old with acute or convalescent COVID-19.

V is TRBV5-1 and J is TRBJ2-4; 10 positions agree with TRBD1. The CDR3 sequence is 18 residues long. V lost 0 bases, J lost 8 bases, and 14 bases stayed unmatched. Per the germline V gene, CDR1 is SGHRS and CDR2 is YFSETQ. CDR3 coding DNA: TGCGCCAGCAGCTTGGCCACGGGACAGGGGACGAATAGGGACATTCAGTACTTC. Translating gives CASSLATGQGTNRDIQYF.

This chain links TRBV24-1 with TRBJ2-7; 7 bases map to TRBD1. The length of the CDR3 is 18 residues. Trimming cost V 4 bases and J 0 bases; bases outside gene matches: 14. Germline-derived CDR1 and CDR2 are KGHDR and SFDVKD. CDR3 loop: CATSDHPSTGSSSYEQYF. The CDR3, as DNA: TGTGCCACCAGTGACCACCCTTCGACAGGGTCGAGCTCCTACGAGCAGTACTTC.

The gene calls are TRBV4-1 and TRBJ2-1; 9 bases fit TRBD2. J lost 4 bases, V lost 1 base, and 2 bases had no gene match. The CDR3 extends over 15 amino acids. Germline CDR1 and CDR2: MGHRA and YSYEKL. CDR3 residues: CASSQGAGGYNEQFF. The CDR3 coding sequence is TGCGCCAGCAGCCAAGGAGCGGGAGGATACAATGAGCAGTTCTTC.

The chain carries TRBV4-3 and TRBJ2-1; 9 bases are a match to TRBD1. The CDR3 sequence is 16 residues long. Losses at the gene ends were 3 bases for V and 2 bases for J; bases not matched to a gene: 5. Germline V lookup: CDR1 LGHNA, CDR2 YSLEER. CDR3 nucleotide sequence: TGCGCCAGCAGCCAGCAGGGACAGGGAGCCTACAATGAGCAGTTCTTC. Its translation is CASSQQGQGAYNEQFF.

This chain links TRBV12-3 or TRBV12-4 with TRBJ2-2; D uncertain. Trimming removed 5 bases at V and 1 base at J, with 5 bases between. CDR3 length: 13 amino acids. The CDR3 DNA sequence: TGTGCCAGCAGTAACAAGAACACCGGGGAGCTGTTTTTT. This sequence encodes CASSNKNTGELFF.

The rearrangement joins TRBV27 to TRBJ1-1; TRBD1 might be the D (5 bases). The CDR3 consists of 14 residues. Trimming stripped 6 bases from V and 3 bases from J, with 14 bases between. The germline CDR1 and CDR2 sequences are MNHEY and SMNVEV (reference sequence). The CDR3 region has the DNA TGTGCCAGCAGGGCCGGGGGACCTTACACTGAAGCTTTCTTT. As protein: CASRAGGPYTEAFF.

The J gene is TRBJ1-5, the V gene TRBV15; the D gene is possibly TRBD1 (5 bases). Germline V lookup: CDR1 LNHNV, CDR2 YYDKDF (reference sequence). This CDR3 is 16 amino acids long. V was cut by 2 bases and J by 1 base, with 12 bases left in between. CDR3 DNA: TGTGCCACCAGCAGAAAACGGGCAGGGAGCAATCAGCCCCAGCATTTT. Residues: CATSRKRAGSNQPQHF.

A remark on this clone: Since a much larger clone is just one base distant, this may be a read error. This CDR3 is also generated by other DNA sequences in the sample. The V gene is TRBV6-2 or TRBV6-3, the J gene TRBJ2-4; D possibly corresponds to TRBD1 (5 bases). The CDR3 length is 16 residues. CDR1 and CDR2 from the germline V gene are MNHEY and SVGEGT. V dropped 0 bases and J dropped 5 bases, with 14 bases sitting between them. CDR3 DNA: TGTGCCAGCAGTTACTCGATCCTGGGGCTCCAAAACATTCAGTACTTC. It codes for CASSYSILGLQNIQYF.

The gene calls are TRBV7-9 and TRBJ1-4; 8 positions match TRBD1. Germline V gives CDR1 SEHNR, CDR2 FQNEAQ (reference sequence). Trimming removed 5 bases from V and 4 bases from J; junction bases left unmatched: 6. The CDR3 runs 15 residues. CDR3 sequence: CASSAQGAGNEKLFF. The CDR3 bases are TGTGCCAGCAGCGCCCAGGGGGCCGGTAATGAAAAACTGTTTTTT.

The J gene is TRBJ1-1, the V gene TRBV7-9; TRBD1 aligns across 7 bases. Trimming removed 5 bases from V and 5 bases from J; junction bases left unmatched: 2. This CDR3 comprises 12 residues. CDR1 and CDR2 (germline): SEHNR, FQNEAQ (reference sequence). This CDR3 reads CASSQTGTEAFF. In nucleotides, the CDR3 is TGTGCCAGCAGCCAGACAGGGACTGAAGCTTTCTTT.

The J gene is TRBJ1-6, the V gene TRBV3-1 (or the pseudogene TRBV3-2); D might be TRBD1 (6 bases). CDR3 length: 16 residues. Germline assignment: CDR1 LGHDT and CDR2 YNNKEL (reference sequence). The V and J ends lost 4 bases and 5 bases respectively, with 15 bases between them. CDR3 sequence (DNA): TGTGCCAGCAGCCCGACAGGTCCACTTAATAATTCACCCCTCCACTTT. It codes for CASSPTGPLNNSPLHF.

This chain connects TRBV18 to TRBJ2-1; 7 positions agree with TRBD2. The V gene end was trimmed by 1 base and the J gene end by 9 bases; junction bases not matched to a gene: 6. The CDR3 has 14 residues. In germline, CDR1 is KGHSH, CDR2 LQKENI. CDR3 residues: CASSPRGPGGEQFF. CDR3 DNA: TGTGCCAGCTCACCACGTGGCCCGGGAGGTGAGCAGTTCTTC.

The chain carries TRBV27 and TRBJ2-1; weak D call: TRBD1 (6 bases). CDR3 length: 13 residues. Germline loops: CDR1 MNHEY, CDR2 SMNVEV (reference sequence). Trimming took 2 bases from V and 7 from J, leaving 9 bases between them. The CDR3 nucleotides read TGTGCCAGCAGTTTAGTCAGGGGAAATGAGCAGTTCTTC. It translates to CASSLVRGNEQFF.

The chain joins TRBV20-1 to TRBJ2-1; 12 positions match TRBD2. After removal of 3 bases from V and 9 bases from J, the junction contained 9 bases not matched to a gene. The CDR3 is 15 amino acids. Germline CDR1 and CDR2: DFQATT and SNEGSKA (reference sequence). Here the CDR3 reads CSASPSGRVGTEQFF. The DNA for the CDR3 is TGCAGTGCTAGTCCTAGCGGGAGGGTGGGTACTGAGCAGTTCTTC.

This clone was detected a few times. The chain carries TRBV30 and TRBJ2-7; no definite D call. Between the trimmed V and J ends, which lost 1 base and 9 bases, there was a span of 13 bases. CDR1 is GTSNPN, CDR2 SVGIG, per germline (reference sequence). CDR3 size: 12 residues. The CDR3 sequence: CAWSAQMARQYF. Written as DNA, the CDR3 is TGTGCCTGGAGTGCCCAAATGGCCCGGCAGTACTTC.

The DNA of the CDR3 is TGTGCCAGCAGTTTATCACAGGGAAACACTGAAGCTTTCTTT. It encodes CASSLSQGNTEAFF. The gene calls are TRBV5-5 and TRBJ1-1; tentative D call: TRBD1 (6 bases). With 5 bases removed from V and 2 bases from J, the gap between germline ends came to 13 bases. The length of the CDR3 is 14 residues. Germline lookup yields CDR1 SGHKS and CDR2 YYEKEE (reference sequence).

The chain recombines TRBV6-6 with TRBJ1-2, with 9 positions matching TRBD1. The CDR3 sequence is 14 residues long. Losses at the gene ends were 7 bases for V and 7 bases for J; bases not matched to a gene: 10. From germline, CDR1 is MNHNY and CDR2 SVGAGI (reference sequence). The CDR3 DNA sequence: TGTGCCAGCACTGCACAGGGGGCAAACGGTGGCTACACCTTC. Translation: CASTAQGANGGYTF.

The chain uses TRBV7-9 and TRBJ1-5, with D perhaps TRBD1 (5 bases). The CDR3 is 13 residues long. The V gene's germline CDR1 is SEHNR and CDR2 FQNEAQ (reference sequence). V was clipped by 1 base and J by 8 bases, with 9 bases between them. The CDR3 loop reads CASSLGRVEPQHF. In nucleotides, the CDR3 is TGTGCCAGCAGCTTAGGCAGGGTAGAGCCCCAGCATTTT.

This clone appeared many times. The V call is TRBV29-1, the J call TRBJ2-7; D is uncertain. The CDR3 sequence is 10 residues long. The germline V gene encodes CDR1 SQVTM and CDR2 ANQGSEA. Trimming stripped 6 bases from V and 6 bases from J, with 9 bases between. The chain's CDR3 is CSVASPEQYF. CDR3 DNA sequence: TGCAGCGTAGCTAGTCCCGAGCAGTACTTC.

The genes are TRBV5-4 and TRBJ1-1; the match to TRBD1 covers 9 bases. Trimming took 4 bases from V and 5 from J; bases not matched to a gene: 12. The germline gives CDR1 SGHNT, CDR2 YYREEE (reference sequence). The CDR3 contains 16 residues. The CDR3 spells CASSPGGDRAKTEAFF. The CDR3 DNA sequence: TGTGCCAGCAGCCCCGGCGGGGACAGGGCGAAAACTGAAGCTTTCTTT.

The DNA of the CDR3 is TGTGCCAGCGCCCGACTAGCGGGAGGGTCAGAGACCCAGTACTTC. It specifies CASARLAGGSETQYF. The chain recombines TRBV7-2 with TRBJ2-5; 14 bases are shared with TRBD2. The germline V gene encodes CDR1 SGHTA and CDR2 FQGNSA. J lost 4 bases, V lost 8 bases, and 6 bases had no gene match. This CDR3 has 15 residues.

The chain combines TRBV6-5 with TRBJ1-2; 7 bases map to TRBD1. The CDR3 is 16 amino acids. Trimming cost V 3 bases and J 1 base; bases outside gene matches: 8. Germline-derived CDR1 and CDR2 are MNHEY and SVGAGI. Here the CDR3 DNA reads TGTGCCAGCAGTTATTCCGGGACAGCGATTAACTATGGCTACACCTTC. Its protein product is CASSYSGTAINYGYTF.

The chain couples TRBV9 to TRBJ2-7, with D maybe TRBD2 (5 bases). V was cut by 0 bases and J by 2 bases, with 12 bases left in between. CDR1 is SGDLS and CDR2 is YYNGEE in the germline V gene. There are 15 residues in the CDR3. The CDR3 spells CASSVGIARTYEQYF. CDR3 DNA sequence: TGTGCCAGCAGCGTAGGGATAGCGCGAACCTACGAGCAGTACTTC.

The chain uses TRBV19 and TRBJ1-1; 9 bases agree with TRBD1. Losses at the gene ends were 4 bases for V and 0 bases for J; bases not matched to a gene: 9. The germline V gene has CDR1 LNHDA and CDR2 SQIVND (reference sequence). This CDR3 spans 17 amino acids. CDR3 region: CASSNRDRVTVNTEAFF. In nucleotides, the CDR3 is TGTGCCAGTAGTAACCGGGACAGGGTGACCGTGAACACTGAAGCTTTCTTT. The whole variable domain, remainder taken from reference TRBV19 and TRBJ1-1, is DGGITQSPKYLFRKEGQNVTLSCEQNLNHDAMYWYRQDPGQGLRLIYYSQIVNDFQKGDIAEGYSVSREKKESFPLTVTSAQKNPTAFYLCASSNRDRVTVNTEAFFGQGTRLTVV.

V is TRBV6-5 and J is TRBJ2-7, with TRBD2 matching 7 bases. The CDR3 is made up of 15 amino acids. The germline gives CDR1 MNHEY, CDR2 SVGAGI. Unmatched junction bases numbered 8, after V lost 2 bases and J lost 4 bases. CDR3 loop: CASSYVGGPPYEQYF. The CDR3 coding sequence is TGTGCCAGCAGTTACGTGGGAGGGCCCCCATACGAGCAGTACTTC.

The chain is built from TRBV6-5 and TRBJ2-7; TRBD1 aligns across 9 bases. The CDR3 totals 15 residues. The J segment lost 2 bases and the V segment lost 0 bases, leaving 2 bases of the junction unmatched. Germline loops: CDR1 MNHEY, CDR2 SVGAGI. The CDR3 here is CASSYSGTGTYEQYF. The CDR3 bases are TGTGCCAGCAGTTACTCCGGGACAGGGACCTACGAGCAGTACTTC.

J is TRBJ1-2 and V is TRBV6-5, with a weak D call TRBD1 (6 bases). Germline CDR1 is MNHEY and CDR2 is SVGAGI. V shed 0 bases and J shed 8 bases, with 10 bases lying between them. This CDR3 comprises 13 residues. The DNA for the CDR3 is TGTGCCAGCAGTTACTCTGGGAGGGGGGGCTACACCTTC. It is translated as CASSYSGRGGYTF.